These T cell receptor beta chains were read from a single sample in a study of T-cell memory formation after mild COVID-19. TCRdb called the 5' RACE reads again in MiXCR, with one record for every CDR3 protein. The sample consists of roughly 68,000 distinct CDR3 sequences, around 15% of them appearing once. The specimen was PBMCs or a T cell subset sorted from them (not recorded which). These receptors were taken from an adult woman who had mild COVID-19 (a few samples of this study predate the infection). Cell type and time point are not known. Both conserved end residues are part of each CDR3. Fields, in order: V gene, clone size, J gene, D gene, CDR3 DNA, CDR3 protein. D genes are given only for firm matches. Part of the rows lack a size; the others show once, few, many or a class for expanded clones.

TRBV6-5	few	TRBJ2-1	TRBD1	TGTGCCAGCAGGGGGACAGGATACAATGAGCAGTTCTTC	CASRGTGYNEQFF
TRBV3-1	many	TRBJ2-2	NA	TGTGCCAGCAGCACCGGGACGGAGAACACCGGGGAGCTGTTTTTT	CASSTGTENTGELFF
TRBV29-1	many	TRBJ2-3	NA	TGCAGCGTTGTAGACTTTGTGTATTCCACAGATACGCAGTATTTT	CSVVDFVYSTDTQYF
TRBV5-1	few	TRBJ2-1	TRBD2	TGCGCCAGCAGCTTGAAAGGGTCCGAAACTAGCGGGGGGGCCGATGAGCAGTTCTTC	CASSLKGSETSGGADEQFF
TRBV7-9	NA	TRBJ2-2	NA	TGTGCCAGCAGCCCTTGGTCGGGAGACACCGGGGAGCTGTTTTTT	CASSPWSGDTGELFF
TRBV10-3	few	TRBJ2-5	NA	TGTGCCATCAGTGAGGGACAAGAGACCCAGTACTTC	CAISEGQETQYF
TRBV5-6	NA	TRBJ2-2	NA	TGTGCCAGCAGCTTCCGAGGACAGCGCTTGACCGGGGAGCTGTTTTTT	CASSFRGQRLTGELFF
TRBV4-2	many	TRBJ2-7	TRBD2	TGTGCCAGCAGCCCACATGAGGCTAGCGGGAGTCGGGAGCAGTACTTC	CASSPHEASGSREQYF
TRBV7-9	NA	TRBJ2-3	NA	TGTGCCAGCAGCTTCGTTAGGGGAGGAGGGCCAGATACGCAGTATTTT	CASSFVRGGGPDTQYF
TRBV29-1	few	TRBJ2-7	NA	TGCAGCGTTTTCAGCCCGGGGTCCTACGAGCAGTACTTC	CSVFSPGSYEQYF
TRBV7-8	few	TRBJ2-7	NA	TGTGCCAGCAGCTTAGGTTTTATAACCTCCTACGAGCAGTACTTC	CASSLGFITSYEQYF
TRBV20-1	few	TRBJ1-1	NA	TGCAGTGCTATCTCTTACAGGGATGAAGCTTTCTTT	CSAISYRDEAFF
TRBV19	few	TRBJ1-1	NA	TGTGCCGTCGGGGGTACTGAAGCTTTCTTT	CAVGGTEAFF
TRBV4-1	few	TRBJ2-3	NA	TGCGCCAGCAGCCTCTCCAGGGAGGACACAGATACGCAGTATTTT	CASSLSREDTDTQYF
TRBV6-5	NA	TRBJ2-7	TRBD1	TGTGCCAGCAGTTACAGTCAGGGGGCAAACGAGCAGTACTTC	CASSYSQGANEQYF
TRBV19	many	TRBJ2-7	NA	TGTGCCAGTAGTATGGTGACACATTCCGGATCCTACGAGCAGTACTTC	CASSMVTHSGSYEQYF
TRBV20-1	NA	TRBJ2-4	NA	TGCAGTGCTAGAGATCCGGAATCAGGTTTGACAAACATTCAGTACTTC	CSARDPESGLTNIQYF
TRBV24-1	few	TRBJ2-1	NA	TGTGCCACCAGTGATTCAGTCGGCAGTGAGCAGTTCTTC	CATSDSVGSEQFF
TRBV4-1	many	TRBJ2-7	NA	TGCGCCAGCAGCCAGGCTATTACCAAGGGCGAGCAGTACTTC	CASSQAITKGEQYF
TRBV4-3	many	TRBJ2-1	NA	TGCGCCAGCAGCCAAGATCGTGGAGTCTACAATGAGCAGTTCTTC	CASSQDRGVYNEQFF
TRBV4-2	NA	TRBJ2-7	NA	TGTGCCAGCAGCCAAGAGTTGAGCGGAGCCTACTACGAGCAGTACTTC	CASSQELSGAYYEQYF